The present TCR beta chain was sequenced within a study of blood T cell repertoires in COVID-19. Study as a whole: COVID-19 samples collected from the United States, Italy and Spain covered acute and convalescent phases. T cells, B-cell-depleted T cells, or PBMCs supplied cDNA or gDNA.

In the source study's methods: Nucleated cell number was recorded as an estimate derived from reference gene primer amplification. Method: immunoSEQ multiplex PCR; TCRdb's copy keeps in-frame clones and lacks some. That table is the source of V, J and clone size, and D and trimming were worked out from the DNA. The sample holds about 150,000 clones, roughly 85% seen once. V gave up 0 bases and J gave up 6 bases, with 12 bases separating them. The germline V gene encodes CDR1 SNHLY and CDR2 FYNNEI. The CDR3 extends over 15 amino acids. The clonotype originates from a man aged 65 to 85 with acute or convalescent COVID-19. The chain has TRBV2 and TRBJ1-5, with TRBD1 as a possible D gene (5 bases). Sequencing input: peripheral blood. CDR3 nucleotides: TGTGCCAGCAGTGAAGCGGGGGAGCGGGCTCAGCCCCAGCATTTT. This gives the protein CASSEAGERAQPQHF.